The source of this T cell receptor (beta chain) is a study of blood T cell repertoires in COVID-19. Clones were sequenced by immunoSEQ multiplex PCR, and TCRdb holds only the in-frame ones, with some missing. The sample includes 330,000 or so clones, around nine tenths seen only once; the top ten take 0.95% to 1.1%. Germline V gene data show CDR1 as LGHNA and CDR2 as YNFKEQ. V shed 5 bases and J shed 7 bases, with 8 bases lying between them. This CDR3 contains 12 residues. Sequencing was carried out using PBMCs or T cells enriched from blood (not recorded which). This TCR derives from a woman aged 25 to 39 who had been exposed to COVID-19. V usage is TRBV4-2 and J usage is TRBJ2-2; possible D gene TRBD1, 5 bases. CDR3 region: CASSARGGELFF. The DNA of the CDR3 is TGTGCCAGCAGCGCAAGGGGCGGGGAGCTGTTTTTT.